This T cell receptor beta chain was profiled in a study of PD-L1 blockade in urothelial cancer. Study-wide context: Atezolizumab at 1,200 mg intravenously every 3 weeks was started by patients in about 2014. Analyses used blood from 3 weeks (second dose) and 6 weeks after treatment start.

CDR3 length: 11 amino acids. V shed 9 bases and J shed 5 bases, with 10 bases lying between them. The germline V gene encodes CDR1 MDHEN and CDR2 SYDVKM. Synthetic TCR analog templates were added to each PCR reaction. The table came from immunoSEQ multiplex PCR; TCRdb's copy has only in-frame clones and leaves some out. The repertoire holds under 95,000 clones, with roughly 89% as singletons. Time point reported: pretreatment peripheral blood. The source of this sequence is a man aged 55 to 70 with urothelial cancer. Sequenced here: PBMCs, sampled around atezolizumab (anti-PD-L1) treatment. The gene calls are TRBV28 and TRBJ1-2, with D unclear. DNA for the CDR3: TGTGCCAGTACCCAGAAGTATGGCTACACCTTC. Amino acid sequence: CASTQKYGYTF.